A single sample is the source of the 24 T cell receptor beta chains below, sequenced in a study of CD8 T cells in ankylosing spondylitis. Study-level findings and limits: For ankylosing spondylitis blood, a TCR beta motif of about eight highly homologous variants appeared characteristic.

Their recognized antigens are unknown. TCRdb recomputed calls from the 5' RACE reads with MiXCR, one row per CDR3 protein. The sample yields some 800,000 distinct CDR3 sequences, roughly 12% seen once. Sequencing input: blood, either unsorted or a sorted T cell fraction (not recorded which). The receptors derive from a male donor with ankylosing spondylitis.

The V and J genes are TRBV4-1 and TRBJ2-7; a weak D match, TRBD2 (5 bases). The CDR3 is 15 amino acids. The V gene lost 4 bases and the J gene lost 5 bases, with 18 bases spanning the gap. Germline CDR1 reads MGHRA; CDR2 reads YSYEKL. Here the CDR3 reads CASSRAQRGLDEQYF. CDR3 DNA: TGCGCCAGCAGCCGAGCACAGCGCGGGCTCGACGAGCAGTACTTC.

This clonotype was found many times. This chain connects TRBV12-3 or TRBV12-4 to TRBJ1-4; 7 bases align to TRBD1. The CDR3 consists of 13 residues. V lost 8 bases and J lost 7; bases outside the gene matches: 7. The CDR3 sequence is CASSRQGVEKLFF. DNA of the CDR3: TGTGCCAGCTCCAGACAGGGAGTTGAAAAACTGTTTTTT.

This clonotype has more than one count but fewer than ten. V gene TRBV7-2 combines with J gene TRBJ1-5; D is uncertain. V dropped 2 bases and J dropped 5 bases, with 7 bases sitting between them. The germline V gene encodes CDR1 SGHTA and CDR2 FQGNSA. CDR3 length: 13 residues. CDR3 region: CASSLYLDQPQHF. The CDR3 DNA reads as TGTGCCAGCAGCTTATATCTCGATCAGCCCCAGCATTTT.

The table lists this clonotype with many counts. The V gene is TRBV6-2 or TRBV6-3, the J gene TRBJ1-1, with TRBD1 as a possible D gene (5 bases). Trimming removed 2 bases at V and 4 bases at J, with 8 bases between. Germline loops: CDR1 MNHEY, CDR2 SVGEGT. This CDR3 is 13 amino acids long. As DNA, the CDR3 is TGTGCCAGCAGTTACGGCGGGGGCACTGAAGCTTTCTTT. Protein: CASSYGGGTEAFF.

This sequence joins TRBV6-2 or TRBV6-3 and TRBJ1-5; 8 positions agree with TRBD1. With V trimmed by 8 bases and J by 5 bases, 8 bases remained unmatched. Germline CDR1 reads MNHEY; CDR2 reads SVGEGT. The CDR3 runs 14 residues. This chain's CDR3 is CASRGGQEHQPQHF. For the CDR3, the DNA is TGTGCCAGCCGGGGGGGACAGGAACATCAGCCCCAGCATTTT.

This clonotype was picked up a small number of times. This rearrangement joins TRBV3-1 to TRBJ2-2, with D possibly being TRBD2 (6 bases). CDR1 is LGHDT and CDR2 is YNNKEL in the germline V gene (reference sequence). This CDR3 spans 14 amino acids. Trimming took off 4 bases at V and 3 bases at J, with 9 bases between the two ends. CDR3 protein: CASSLGTHTGELFF. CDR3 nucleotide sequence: TGTGCCAGCAGCCTGGGGACTCACACCGGGGAGCTGTTTTTT.

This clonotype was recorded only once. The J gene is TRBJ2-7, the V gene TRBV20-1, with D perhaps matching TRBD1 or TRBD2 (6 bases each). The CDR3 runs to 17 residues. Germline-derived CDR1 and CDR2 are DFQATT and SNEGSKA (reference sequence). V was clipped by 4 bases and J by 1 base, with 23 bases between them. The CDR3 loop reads CSANPMLFGGLSYEQYF. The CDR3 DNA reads TGCAGTGCTAATCCGATGTTGTTCGGGGGCCTTTCCTACGAGCAGTACTTC.

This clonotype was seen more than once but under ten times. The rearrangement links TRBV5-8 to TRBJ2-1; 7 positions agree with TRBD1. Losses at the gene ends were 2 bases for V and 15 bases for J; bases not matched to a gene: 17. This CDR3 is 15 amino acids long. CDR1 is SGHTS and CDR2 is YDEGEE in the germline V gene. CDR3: CASSLGDSTYLEWFF. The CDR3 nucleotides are TGTGCCAGCAGCTTAGGGGACAGCACTTATCTTGAGTGGTTCTTC.

The CDR3 protein is CASSKVAGCYNQPQHF. The CDR3 nucleotides read TGTGCCAGCAGCAAGGTCGCAGGCTGCTACAATCAGCCCCAGCATTTT. The chain links TRBV21-1 to TRBJ1-5. TRBV21-1 is a recognized pseudogene. The CDR3 loop spans 16 amino acids.

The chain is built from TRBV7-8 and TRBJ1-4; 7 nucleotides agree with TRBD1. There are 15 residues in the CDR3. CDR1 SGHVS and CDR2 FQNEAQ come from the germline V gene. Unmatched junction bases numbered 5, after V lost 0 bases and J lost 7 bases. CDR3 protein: CASSLARAGGEKLFF. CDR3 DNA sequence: TGTGCCAGCAGCTTAGCTAGGGCAGGGGGTGAAAAACTGTTTTTT.

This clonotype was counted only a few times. CDR3 region: CASSYSISLRGNTEAFF. CDR3 sequence (DNA): TGTGCCAGCAGTTACTCGATATCATTGAGGGGGAACACTGAAGCTTTCTTT. V and J are TRBV6-5 and TRBJ1-1, with D maybe TRBD1 (5 bases). The CDR3 spans 17 residues. The ends were cut back, 0 bases at V and 1 base at J, with 15 bases in the middle. CDR1 and CDR2 (germline): MNHEY, SVGAGI.

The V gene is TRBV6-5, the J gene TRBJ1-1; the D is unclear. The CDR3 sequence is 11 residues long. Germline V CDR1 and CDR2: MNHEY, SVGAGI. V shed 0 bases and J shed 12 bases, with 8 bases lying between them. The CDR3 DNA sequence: TGTGCCAGCAGTTACTCGTCTCTAACTTTCTTT. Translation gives CASSYSSLTFF.

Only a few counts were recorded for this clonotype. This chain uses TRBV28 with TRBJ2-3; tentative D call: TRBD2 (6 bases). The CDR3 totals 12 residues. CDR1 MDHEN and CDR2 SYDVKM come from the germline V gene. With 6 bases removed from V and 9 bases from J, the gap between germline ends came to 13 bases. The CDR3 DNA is TGTGCCAGCAGCCCAGCGGGCCAAACGCAGTATTTT. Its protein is CASSPAGQTQYF. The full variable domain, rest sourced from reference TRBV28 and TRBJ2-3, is DVKVTQSSRYLVKRTGEKVFLECVQDMDHENMFWYRQDPGLGLRLIYFSYDVKMKEKGDIPEGYSVSREKKERFSLILESASTNQTSMYLCASSPAGQTQYFGPGTRLTVL.

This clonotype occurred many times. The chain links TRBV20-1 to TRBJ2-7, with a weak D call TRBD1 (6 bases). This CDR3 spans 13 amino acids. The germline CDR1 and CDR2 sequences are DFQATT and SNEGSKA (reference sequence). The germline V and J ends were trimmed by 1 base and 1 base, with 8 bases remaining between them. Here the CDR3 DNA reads TGCAGTGCTAGAGGGACAGTTTCCTACGAGCAGTACTTC. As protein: CSARGTVSYEQYF.

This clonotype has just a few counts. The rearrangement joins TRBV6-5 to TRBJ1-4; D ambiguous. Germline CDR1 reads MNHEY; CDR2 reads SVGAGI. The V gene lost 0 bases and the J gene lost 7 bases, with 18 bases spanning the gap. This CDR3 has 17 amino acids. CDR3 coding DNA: TGTGCCAGCAGTTACTCACCCCATGGCCCATGGGGTGAAAAACTGTTTTTT. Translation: CASSYSPHGPWGEKLFF.

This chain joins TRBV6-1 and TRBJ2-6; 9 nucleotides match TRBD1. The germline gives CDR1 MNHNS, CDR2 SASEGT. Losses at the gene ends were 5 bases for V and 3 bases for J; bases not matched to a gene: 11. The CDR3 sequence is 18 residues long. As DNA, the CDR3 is TGTGCCAGCAGTCCACCCCCGACAGGGGGAGTTGGGGCCAACGTCCTGACTTTC. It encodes CASSPPPTGGVGANVLTF.

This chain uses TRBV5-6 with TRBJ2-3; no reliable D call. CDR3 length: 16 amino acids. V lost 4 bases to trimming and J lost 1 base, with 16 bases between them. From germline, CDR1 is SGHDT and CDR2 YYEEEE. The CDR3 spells CASSHIASDGTDTQYF. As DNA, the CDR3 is TGTGCCAGCAGCCACATTGCCTCGGACGGCACAGATACGCAGTATTTT.

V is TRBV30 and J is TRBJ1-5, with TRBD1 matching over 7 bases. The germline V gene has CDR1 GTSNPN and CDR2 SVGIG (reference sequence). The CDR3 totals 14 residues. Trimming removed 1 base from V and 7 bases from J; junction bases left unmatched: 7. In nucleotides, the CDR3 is TGTGCCTGGAGTGGGGACAGACGGGGACAGCCCCAGCATTTT. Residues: CAWSGDRRGQPQHF.

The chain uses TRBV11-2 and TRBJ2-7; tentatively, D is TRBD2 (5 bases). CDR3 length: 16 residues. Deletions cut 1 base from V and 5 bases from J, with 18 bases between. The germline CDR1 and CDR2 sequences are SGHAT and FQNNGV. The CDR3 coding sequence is TGTGCCAGCAGCTTAGGCATAGGCCTAAGGGAGAACGAGCAGTACTTC. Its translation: CASSLGIGLRENEQYF.

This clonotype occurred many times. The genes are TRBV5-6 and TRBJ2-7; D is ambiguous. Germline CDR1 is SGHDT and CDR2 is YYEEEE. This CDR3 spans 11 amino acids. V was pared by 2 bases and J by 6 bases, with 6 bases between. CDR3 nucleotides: TGTGCCAGCAGCTTATACGGCGAGCAGTACTTC. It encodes CASSLYGEQYF.

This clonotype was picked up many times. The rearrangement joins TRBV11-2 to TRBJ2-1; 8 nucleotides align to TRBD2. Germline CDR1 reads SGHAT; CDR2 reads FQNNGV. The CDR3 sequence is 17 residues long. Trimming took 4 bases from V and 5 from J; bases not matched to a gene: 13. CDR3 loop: CASSSPREREYHNEQFF. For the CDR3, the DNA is TGTGCCAGCAGCTCCCCTAGAGAGCGGGAGTATCACAATGAGCAGTTCTTC.

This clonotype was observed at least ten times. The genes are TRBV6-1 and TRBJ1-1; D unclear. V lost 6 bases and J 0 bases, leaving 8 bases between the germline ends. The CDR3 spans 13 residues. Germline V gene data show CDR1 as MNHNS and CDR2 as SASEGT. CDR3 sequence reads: CASRSQLNTEAFF. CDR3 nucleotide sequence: TGTGCCAGCAGGTCACAGTTGAACACTGAAGCTTTCTTT.

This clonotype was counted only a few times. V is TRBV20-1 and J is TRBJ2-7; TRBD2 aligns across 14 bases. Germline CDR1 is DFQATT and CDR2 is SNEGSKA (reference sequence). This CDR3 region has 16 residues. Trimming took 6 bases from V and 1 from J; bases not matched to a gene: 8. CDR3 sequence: CSATGLAGVWSYEQYF. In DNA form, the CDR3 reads TGCAGTGCCACGGGACTAGCGGGAGTGTGGTCCTACGAGCAGTACTTC.

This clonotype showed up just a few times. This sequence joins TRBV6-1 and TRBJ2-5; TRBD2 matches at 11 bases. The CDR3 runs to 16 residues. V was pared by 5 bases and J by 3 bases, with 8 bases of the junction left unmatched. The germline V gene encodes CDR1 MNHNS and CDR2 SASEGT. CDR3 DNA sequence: TGTGCCAGCAGTCGTTTCGGGGGACTAGCGGAAGAGACCCAGTACTTC. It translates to CASSRFGGLAEETQYF.